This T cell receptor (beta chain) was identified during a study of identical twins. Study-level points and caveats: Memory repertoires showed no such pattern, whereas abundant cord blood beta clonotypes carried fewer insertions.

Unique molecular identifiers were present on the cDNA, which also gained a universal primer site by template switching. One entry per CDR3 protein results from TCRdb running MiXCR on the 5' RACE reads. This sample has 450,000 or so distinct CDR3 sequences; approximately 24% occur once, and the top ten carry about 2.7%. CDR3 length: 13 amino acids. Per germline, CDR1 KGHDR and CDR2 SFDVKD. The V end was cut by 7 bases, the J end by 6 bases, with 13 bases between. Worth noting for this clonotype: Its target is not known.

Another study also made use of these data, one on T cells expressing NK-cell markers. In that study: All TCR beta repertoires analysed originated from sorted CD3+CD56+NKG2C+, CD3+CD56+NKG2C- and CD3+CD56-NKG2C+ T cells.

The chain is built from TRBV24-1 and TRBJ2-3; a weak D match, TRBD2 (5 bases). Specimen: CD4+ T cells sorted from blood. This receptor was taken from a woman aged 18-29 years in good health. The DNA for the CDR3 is TGTGCCACCAGCGGCCAGTCGGGGGATACGCAGTATTTT. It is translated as CATSGQSGDTQYF.